This TCR beta chain was found in a study of T cell changes during pregnancy in multiple sclerosis. TCRdb keeps only in-frame clones here, not all; method: immunoSEQ multiplex PCR. The table includes 15,000 or so clones, approximately 90% detected once. This CDR3 is 16 amino acids long. J was trimmed by 2 bases and V by 6 bases; bases with no gene match: 10. Germline-derived CDR1 and CDR2 are SNHLY and FYNNEI. This TCR was recovered from a female donor in good health, enrolled as a control in a pregnancy study. This chain joins TRBV2 and TRBJ1-5; 7 bases are a match to TRBD1. This sample comprised CD8+ T cells from peripheral blood mononuclear cells, obtained in the second trimester of pregnancy. The CDR3 is CASRSRDREGNQPQHF. The CDR3 DNA reads TGTGCCAGCAGGAGTAGAGACAGGGAGGGCAATCAGCCCCAGCATTTT.